Listed here are 30 T cell receptor beta chains from one sample, sequenced in a study of OX40 agonist ivuxolimab in advanced cancers. TCRdb's table, derived via immunoSEQ multiplex PCR, lists solely in-frame clones and lacks some. This sample has about 1,900 clones, with roughly 77% found just once. The sequencing here drew on CD4+ or CD8+ T cells sorted from blood, taken in a trial of the OX40 agonist ivuxolimab. The receptors originated from an adult with an advanced solid tumor such as melanoma, head and neck, liver or kidney cancer.

J is TRBJ2-1 and V is TRBV19; D not resolved. Germline V gene sequence: CDR1 LNHDA, CDR2 SQIVND (reference sequence). The CDR3 extends over 15 amino acids. Deletions cut 3 bases from V and 0 bases from J, with 9 bases between. The DNA for the CDR3 is TGTGCCAGTAGTATCCCCGAGAGCTCCTACAATGAGCAGTTCTTC. Its protein is CASSIPESSYNEQFF.

This clone is labeled as large. The rearrangement joins TRBV28 to TRBJ1-5, with D unclear. The CDR3 loop spans 16 amino acids. V lost 4 bases and J lost 3, with 16 bases in between. CDR1 and CDR2 (germline): MDHEN, SYDVKM. This CDR3 reads CASSSFITTDNQPQHF. The DNA for the CDR3 is TGTGCCAGCAGTTCCTTCATTACCACGGACAATCAGCCCCAGCATTTT.

This clone was counted a few times. The chain uses TRBV6-4 and TRBJ2-2; no clear D. V gave up 3 bases and J gave up 5 bases, with 7 bases separating them. Germline V gene sequence: CDR1 MRHNA, CDR2 SNTAGT. The CDR3 covers 13 residues. The CDR3 DNA sequence: TGTGCCAGCAGTGATGGTGAGACCGGGGAGCTGTTTTTT. It codes for CASSDGETGELFF.

J is TRBJ2-2 and V is TRBV6-6, with 7 bases fitting TRBD1. This CDR3 contains 14 residues. The germline V gene has CDR1 MNHNY and CDR2 SVGAGI (reference sequence). Trimming took 2 bases from V and 5 from J; bases not matched to a gene: 2. CDR3 in DNA: TGTGCCAGCAGTTACCGGACAGGTACCGGGGAGCTGTTTTTT. Translation: CASSYRTGTGELFF.

J is TRBJ2-1 and V is TRBV28, with TRBD2 matching over 7 bases. CDR1 and CDR2 from the germline V gene are MDHEN and SYDVKM. The trim removed 7 bases at V and 8 bases at J, leaving 8 bases unmatched. The CDR3 totals 13 residues. This chain's CDR3 is CASTRKGRDEQFF. CDR3 nucleotide sequence: TGTGCCAGCACACGGAAGGGGAGGGATGAGCAGTTCTTC.

CDR3 sequence reads: CASAGQETNEQYF. CDR3 nucleotide sequence: TGTGCCAGCGCCGGTCAGGAGACTAACGAGCAGTACTTC. The gene calls are TRBV6-1 and TRBJ2-7, with D perhaps matching TRBD2 (5 bases). CDR1 is MNHNS, CDR2 SASEGT, per germline. Trimming cost V 8 bases and J 5 bases, with 16 bases left between them. The CDR3 totals 13 residues.

The V gene is TRBV6-5, the J gene TRBJ1-1, with D hard to call. The germline gives CDR1 MNHEY, CDR2 SVGAGI. The germline V and J ends were trimmed by 6 bases and 1 base, with 6 bases remaining between them. The CDR3 is 12 amino acids. The CDR3 DNA reads TGTGCCAGCAGCTCACCGAACACTGAAGCTTTCTTT. It is translated as CASSSPNTEAFF.

This chain links TRBV30 with TRBJ2-7, with TRBD2 as a possible D gene (5 bases). The germline V gene has CDR1 GTSNPN and CDR2 SVGIG (reference sequence). The CDR3 spans 12 residues. With 5 bases removed from V and 3 bases from J, the gap between germline ends came to 11 bases. The CDR3: CAWGLSDYEQYF. Written as DNA, the CDR3 is TGTGCCTGGGGACTTTCGGACTACGAGCAGTACTTC.

J is TRBJ2-1 and V is TRBV5-1, with 10 positions matching TRBD2. The V and J ends lost 4 bases and 6 bases, in that order; junction bases with no gene match: 7. The CDR3 sequence is 15 residues long. CDR1 and CDR2 from the germline V gene are SGHRS and YFSETQ. DNA of the CDR3: TGCGCCAGCAGCCCTGGACTAGCGGACTTCAATGAGCAGTTCTTC. Protein: CASSPGLADFNEQFF.

The V call is TRBV27, the J call TRBJ2-3, with 7 bases matching TRBD1. This CDR3 comprises 17 residues. Germline lookup yields CDR1 MNHEY and CDR2 SMNVEV (reference sequence). The ends lost 3 bases at V and 2 bases at J; junction bases unmatched: 11. The CDR3 region is CASSLSGFTGVTDTQYF. In nucleotides, the CDR3 is TGTGCCAGCAGTTTGAGTGGATTCACAGGGGTCACAGATACGCAGTATTTT.

The chain joins TRBV14 to TRBJ2-4; a weak D match, TRBD1 (6 bases). CDR3 length: 16 residues. With 2 bases removed from V and 0 bases from J, the gap between germline ends came to 11 bases. The germline V gene encodes CDR1 SGHDN and CDR2 FVKESK. The CDR3 DNA is TGTGCCAGCAGCCAAACGGGACACTTAGCCAAAAACATTCAGTACTTC. The encoded protein is CASSQTGHLAKNIQYF.

The chain recombines TRBV6-1 with TRBJ2-1, with D perhaps TRBD2 (6 bases). The CDR3 is 15 amino acids. V gave up 1 base and J gave up 8 bases, with 15 bases separating them. Germline CDR1 and CDR2: MNHNS and SASEGT. As DNA, the CDR3 is TGTGCCAGCAGTGAAGGACTAGAAGGTTATCATGAGCAGTTCTTC. Protein: CASSEGLEGYHEQFF.

The chain uses TRBV18 and TRBJ1-2; no clear D gene. There are 16 residues in the CDR3. V lost 3 bases to trimming and J lost 4 bases, with 18 bases between them. Germline V gene lookup returns CDR1 KGHSH and CDR2 LQKENI. In nucleotides, the CDR3 is TGTGCCAGCTCACCTACTCCAACAGTAGAAGTCTATGGCTACACCTTC. It encodes CASSPTPTVEVYGYTF.

This chain connects TRBV19 to TRBJ1-2; TRBD1 might be the D (5 bases). Trimming left V 6 bases short and J 4 bases short, with 12 bases between. Germline lookup yields CDR1 LNHDA and CDR2 SQIVND (reference sequence). CDR3 length: 13 residues. The DNA for the CDR3 is TGTGCCAGTAGAGCGACAGCGGGCTATGGCTACACCTTC. Residues: CASRATAGYGYTF.

This chain uses TRBV7-4 with TRBJ1-1, with D hard to call. Trimming shortened V by 3 bases and J by 7 bases, and 9 bases separated the two germline ends. CDR1 and CDR2 from the germline V gene are SGHVT and SQSDAQ. This CDR3 has 12 residues. This CDR3 reads CASSFARGEAFF. Written as DNA, the CDR3 is TGTGCCAGCAGCTTCGCTCGGGGTGAAGCTTTCTTT.

The chain joins TRBV11-2 to TRBJ2-7; D might be TRBD2 (5 bases). The length of the CDR3 is 12 residues. CDR1 SGHAT and CDR2 FQNNGV come from the germline V gene. Between the trimmed V and J ends, which lost 5 bases and 6 bases, there was a span of 11 bases. Written as DNA, the CDR3 is TGTGCCAGCAGCCTACGGGCGGGCGAGCAGTACTTC. Translation: CASSLRAGEQYF.

As for this clone: Other DNA sequences within the sample encode an identical CDR3. J is TRBJ1-5 and V is TRBV10-3; 10 bases are shared with TRBD1. CDR1 and CDR2 from the germline V gene are ENHRY and SYGVKD. This CDR3 is 14 amino acids long. The ends lost 9 bases at V and 0 bases at J; junction bases unmatched: 2. The CDR3 protein is CAIGTGDSNQPQHF. In DNA, the CDR3 is TGTGCCATAGGGACAGGGGATAGCAATCAGCCCCAGCATTTT.

The chain has TRBV2 and TRBJ2-3, with TRBD2 as a possible D gene (6 bases). Per the germline V gene, CDR1 is SNHLY and CDR2 is FYNNEI. The V end lost 4 bases, the J end lost 4 bases, and 9 bases lay between the germline ends. CDR3 size: 13 residues. DNA for the CDR3: TGTGCCAGCAGTGGACTAGTCTCAGATACGCAGTATTTT. Protein product: CASSGLVSDTQYF.

This clone was counted a single time. V and J are TRBV6-1 and TRBJ2-1; D unclear. Trimming left V 3 bases short and J 8 bases short, with 11 bases between. Per germline, CDR1 MNHNS and CDR2 SASEGT. The CDR3 extends over 13 amino acids. CDR3 amino acids: CASSDATAYEQFF. The CDR3 coding sequence is TGTGCCAGCAGTGATGCGACCGCCTATGAGCAGTTCTTC.

There are a few counts of this clone. The chain has TRBV5-1 and TRBJ2-1; no definite D call. This CDR3 is 11 amino acids long. The germline V and J ends were trimmed by 0 bases and 10 bases, with 5 bases remaining between them. Germline lookup yields CDR1 SGHRS and CDR2 YFSETQ. The CDR3 reads CASSLGLEQFF. The DNA of the CDR3 is TGCGCCAGCAGCTTGGGGTTGGAGCAGTTCTTC.

By share, this clone counts as large. CDR3 sequence reads: CASSFTGMGNEQFF. The CDR3 DNA is TGTGCCAGCAGCTTTACAGGGATGGGCAATGAGCAGTTCTTC. J is TRBJ2-1 and V is TRBV5-8; TRBD1 is a possible D gene (6 bases). With 2 bases removed from V and 6 bases from J, the gap between germline ends came to 12 bases. This CDR3 is 14 amino acids long. Germline CDR1 and CDR2: SGHTS and YDEGEE.

The V and J genes are TRBV6-1 and TRBJ2-2; 9 bases are a match to TRBD2. From germline, CDR1 is MNHNS and CDR2 SASEGT. CDR3 length equals 15 residues. Unmatched junction bases numbered 6, after V lost 3 bases and J lost 7 bases. CDR3 amino acids: CASSDIAGAYGELFF. DNA of the CDR3: TGTGCCAGCAGTGATATAGCGGGAGCATACGGGGAGCTGTTTTTT.

This clone showed up just a few times. The rearrangement uses TRBV15 and TRBJ1-4; D is undetermined. CDR1 and CDR2 (germline): LNHNV, YYDKDF (reference sequence). Trimming took off 8 bases at V and 0 bases at J, with 7 bases between the two ends. The CDR3 loop spans 13 amino acids. This CDR3 reads CATWGTTNEKLFF. The CDR3 nucleotides are TGTGCCACCTGGGGAACAACTAATGAAAAACTGTTTTTT.

The chain has TRBV28 and TRBJ2-1; 12 nucleotides align to TRBD2. The ends lost 6 bases at V and 5 bases at J; junction bases unmatched: 11. Germline assignment: CDR1 MDHEN and CDR2 SYDVKM. This CDR3 has 17 amino acids. The CDR3: CASSYLAGGPPHNEQFF. The CDR3 bases are TGTGCCAGCAGCTATCTAGCGGGAGGGCCCCCCCACAATGAGCAGTTCTTC.

The V gene is TRBV6-5, the J gene TRBJ2-7; D is unclear. CDR1 is MNHEY and CDR2 is SVGAGI in the germline V gene. The V end was cut by 0 bases, the J end by 4 bases, with 16 bases between. CDR3 size: 16 residues. The CDR3 bases are TGTGCCAGCAGTTACTCGAGGCGGCCTTACTCTTACGAGCAGTACTTC. Encoded protein: CASSYSRRPYSYEQYF.

This clone was seen only once. The V gene is TRBV5-1, the J gene TRBJ2-5, with 10 bases that match TRBD2. CDR3 size: 16 residues. CDR1 and CDR2 (germline): SGHRS, YFSETQ. The V gene end was trimmed by 4 bases and the J gene end by 3 bases; junction bases not matched to a gene: 9. CDR3 amino acids: CASSNPLAGLEETQYF. DNA for the CDR3: TGCGCCAGCAGCAACCCACTAGCGGGGTTAGAAGAGACCCAGTACTTC.

The rearrangement joins TRBV6-5 to TRBJ1-5; tentative D call: TRBD1 (6 bases). The CDR3 is 15 residues long. V dropped 0 bases and J dropped 3 bases, with 9 bases sitting between them. The germline gives CDR1 MNHEY, CDR2 SVGAGI. The DNA for the CDR3 is TGTGCCAGCAGTTACTCCGTGGGGGCCAATCAGCCCCAGCATTTT. Protein: CASSYSVGANQPQHF.

The gene calls are TRBV5-1 and TRBJ2-7; D gene uncertain. The CDR3 has 11 residues. The germline V gene encodes CDR1 SGHRS and CDR2 YFSETQ. V shed 4 bases and J shed 2 bases, with 4 bases lying between them. This CDR3 reads CASSHAYEQYF. DNA of the CDR3: TGCGCCAGCAGCCATGCCTACGAGCAGTACTTC.

The chain links TRBV11-2 to TRBJ2-5; D is perhaps TRBD2 (6 bases). The V gene lost 2 bases and the J gene lost 1 base, with 8 bases spanning the gap. The CDR3 runs 14 residues. Germline loops: CDR1 SGHAT, CDR2 FQNNGV. Here the CDR3 DNA reads TGTGCCAGCAGCTTATACGGGGGCCAAGAGACCCAGTACTTC. Its translation: CASSLYGGQETQYF. Filled out from reference TRBV11-2 and TRBJ2-5, the complete variable domain reads EAGVAQSPRYKIIEKRQSVAFWCNPISGHATLYWYQQILGQGPKLLIQFQNNGVVDDSQLPKDRFSAERLKGVDSTLKIQPAKLEDSAVYLCASSLYGGQETQYFGPGTRLLVL.

This chain joins TRBV6-1 and TRBJ2-3; 13 nucleotides line up with TRBD2. This CDR3 region has 15 residues. Germline lookup yields CDR1 MNHNS and CDR2 SASEGT. V shed 2 bases and J 4 bases; nucleotides not matched to a gene: 0. CDR3: CASSETSGGADTQYF. CDR3 sequence (DNA): TGTGCCAGCAGTGAAACTAGCGGGGGGGCAGATACGCAGTATTTT.